A selection of T cell receptor beta chains follows, all from one sample in a study of blood T cell repertoires in COVID-19. Generated by immunoSEQ multiplex PCR, the TCRdb table keeps only in-frame clones and is missing some. The sample has some 130,000 clones, more than 85% seen once. Sequenced: peripheral blood. These receptors all come from a man between 60 and 70 years old with COVID-19, enrolled during active disease. Both conserved end residues are part of each CDR3. Each record gives: CDR3 length, J gene, V gene, D gene, clone size, CDR3 DNA, CDR3 protein. A D gene is named only where the DNA matches it firmly. Rows give clone size only sometimes, using once, few, many, or a class for an expanded clone.

18 TRBJ1-6 TRBV6-1 - - TGTGCCAGCAGTGACAGGTTGGGCCTGAATCCTCTACTCTCACCCCTCCACTTT CASSDRLGLNPLLSPLHF
15 TRBJ2-5 TRBV2 TRBD2 once TGTGCCAGCAGTGTCAGGCGGGGGGGAAAAGAGACCCAGTACTTC CASSVRRGGKETQYF
14 TRBJ1-5 TRBV18 TRBD1 few TGTGCCAGCTCACCGGACAGGGCTGATCAGCCCCAGCATTTT CASSPDRADQPQHF
14 TRBJ1-1 TRBV6-5 - - TGTGCCAGCACCCGGGGTGGGTGGAACACTGAAGCTTTCTTT CASTRGGWNTEAFF
11 TRBJ1-2 TRBV2 TRBD1 - TGTGCCATTACAGGGGCCTATGGCTACACCTTC CAITGAYGYTF
15 TRBJ2-5 TRBV11-2 - - TGTGCCAGCAGCTTAGACAGGGCTTTTCAAGAGACCCAGTACTTC CASSLDRAFQETQYF
13 TRBJ1-5 TRBV19 - - TGTGCCAGTAGTAGCAGGGTCGGGCAGCCCCAGCATTTT CASSSRVGQPQHF
14 TRBJ1-1 TRBV18 - - TGTGCCAGCTCACCCCGTTATATGAACACTGAAGCTTTCTTT CASSPRYMNTEAFF
13 TRBJ1-4 TRBV6-2/TRBV6-3 TRBD1 - TGTGCCAGCAGTTATGGGGGACAGGCGATGATGTTTTTT CASSYGGQAMMFF
14 TRBJ1-6 TRBV6-1 TRBD1 - TGTGCCAGCAGTGAATACAGGGGCAATTCACCCCTCCACTTT CASSEYRGNSPLHF
11 TRBJ2-5 TRBV7-2 - - TGTGCCAGCAGCCTTAGCCAGACCCAGTACTTC CASSLSQTQYF
16 TRBJ2-1 TRBV5-4 TRBD2 - TGTGCCAGCAGCCTCAGCGAAGCGGGGGCGTACAATGAGCAGTTCTTC CASSLSEAGAYNEQFF
17 TRBJ2-1 TRBV5-5 TRBD2 - TGTGCCAGCAGCCCCCGACTAGCGGGGGGCACCTACAATGAGCAGTTCTTC CASSPRLAGGTYNEQFF
12 TRBJ2-5 TRBV29-1 - - TGCAGCGTTGAGGGGCACGGAGAGACCCAGTACTTC CSVEGHGETQYF
14 TRBJ1-6 TRBV10-3 TRBD1 - TGTGCCATCCGCACAGGGGGACAGAATTCACCCCTCCACTTT CAIRTGGQNSPLHF
14 TRBJ2-2 TRBV7-7 - - TGTGCCAGCAGCCCATCCCAGAACACCGGGGAGCTGTTTTTT CASSPSQNTGELFF
14 TRBJ2-1 TRBV2 - once TGTGCCAGCAGTCCCAGAGGGCCAAACAATGAGCAGTTCTTC CASSPRGPNNEQFF
14 TRBJ1-2 TRBV6-1 TRBD1 - TGTGCCAGCAGTGAAGCGGGGACAGAATATGGCTACACCTTC CASSEAGTEYGYTF
12 TRBJ2-7 TRBV29-1 - - TGCAGCGTTGAAGGGCAGGGCCTCGAGCAGTACTTC CSVEGQGLEQYF
13 TRBJ1-2 TRBV7-2 TRBD1 - TGTGCCAGCAGTCGGGACAGGGCGGGTGGCTACACCTTC CASSRDRAGGYTF
14 TRBJ1-6 TRBV6-1 - - TGTGCCAGCAGTGATATCCCTAGTGCCTCACCCCTCCACTTT CASSDIPSASPLHF
16 TRBJ1-6 TRBV6-5 - - TGTGCCAGCAGTTACTCAGGCGGCCGGGATAATTCACCCCTCCACTTT CASSYSGGRDNSPLHF
12 TRBJ2-3 TRBV6-6 TRBD2 - TGTGCCGTCCGGGGGGGCCCAGATACGCAGTATTTT CAVRGGPDTQYF
15 TRBJ2-3 TRBV30 - - TGTGCCTGGAGTGTACTAGCCTCCAGCACAGATACGCAGTATTTT CAWSVLASSTDTQYF
16 TRBJ1-3 TRBV5-6 TRBD1 - TGTGCCAGCAGCGGAGGACAGGGGGCTTATGGAAACACCATATATTTT CASSGGQGAYGNTIYF